This T cell receptor beta chain was sequenced in a study of blood T cell repertoires in COVID-19. Data came from immunoSEQ multiplex PCR; TCRdb stores just in-frame clones and leaves some out. The sample has about 170,000 clones, around nine tenths seen once. The CDR3 length is 13 residues. Trimming took off 5 bases at V and 10 bases at J, with 17 bases between the two ends. CDR1 is SGHVS and CDR2 is FQNEAQ in the germline V gene. This chain connects TRBV7-8 to TRBJ1-2, with no clear D. The receptor comes from a woman of 80 years or more with COVID-19, enrolled during active disease. The sequenced material came from peripheral blood. As DNA, the CDR3 is TGTGCCAGCAGCCATTCCGCGGCAGTGGCCTACACCTTC. Translated, it gives CASSHSAAVAYTF.